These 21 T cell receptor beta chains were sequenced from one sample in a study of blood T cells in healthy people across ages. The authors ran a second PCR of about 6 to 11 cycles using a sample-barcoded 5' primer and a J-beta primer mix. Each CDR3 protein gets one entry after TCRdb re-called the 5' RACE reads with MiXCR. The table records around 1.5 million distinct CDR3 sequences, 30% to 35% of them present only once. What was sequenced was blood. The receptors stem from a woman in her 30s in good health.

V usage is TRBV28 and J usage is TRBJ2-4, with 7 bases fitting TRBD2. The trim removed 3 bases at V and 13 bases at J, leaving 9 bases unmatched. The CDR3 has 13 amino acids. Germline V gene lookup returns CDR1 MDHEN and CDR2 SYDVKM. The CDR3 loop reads CASSFRASGEQYF. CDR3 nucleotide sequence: TGTGCCAGCAGTTTCCGCGCTAGCGGTGAGCAGTACTTC.

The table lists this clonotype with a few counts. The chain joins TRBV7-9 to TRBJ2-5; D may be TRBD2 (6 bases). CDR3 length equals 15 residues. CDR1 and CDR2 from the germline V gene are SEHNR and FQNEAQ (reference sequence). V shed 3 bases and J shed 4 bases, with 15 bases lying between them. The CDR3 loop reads CASSFAGSAGETQYF. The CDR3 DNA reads TGTGCCAGCAGCTTTGCCGGGAGTGCAGGAGAGACCCAGTACTTC.

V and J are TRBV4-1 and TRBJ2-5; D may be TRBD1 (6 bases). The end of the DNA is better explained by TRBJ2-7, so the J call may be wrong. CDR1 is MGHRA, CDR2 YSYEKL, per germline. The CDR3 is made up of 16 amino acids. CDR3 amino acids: CASSSPPRTVDYEQYF. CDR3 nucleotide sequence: TGCGCCAGCAGCTCCCCACCGCGGACAGTAGACTACGAGCAGTACTTC.

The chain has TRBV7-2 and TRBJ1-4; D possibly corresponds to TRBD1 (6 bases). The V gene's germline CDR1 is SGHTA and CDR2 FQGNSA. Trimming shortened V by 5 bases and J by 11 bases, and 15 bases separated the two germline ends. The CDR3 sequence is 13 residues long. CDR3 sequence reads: CASSPRGGLKLFF. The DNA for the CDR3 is TGTGCCAGCAGCCCCCGAGGGGGACTTAAACTGTTTTTT.

CDR3 amino acids: CASSEYRGGEAFF. The CDR3 coding sequence is TGTGCCAGCAGTGAATATAGAGGGGGTGAAGCTTTCTTT. J is TRBJ1-1 and V is TRBV25-1, with a possible D match to TRBD1 (6 bases). CDR1 and CDR2 from the germline V gene are MGHDK and SYGVNS. V lost 0 bases, J lost 7 bases, and 9 bases lay in between. The length of the CDR3 is 13 residues.

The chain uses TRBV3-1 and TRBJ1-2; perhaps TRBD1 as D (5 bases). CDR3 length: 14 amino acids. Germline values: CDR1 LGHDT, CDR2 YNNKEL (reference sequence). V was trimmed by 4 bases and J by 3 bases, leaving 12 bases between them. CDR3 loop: CASSPDGADYGYTF. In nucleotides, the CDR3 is TGTGCCAGCAGCCCCGACGGGGCCGACTATGGCTACACCTTC.

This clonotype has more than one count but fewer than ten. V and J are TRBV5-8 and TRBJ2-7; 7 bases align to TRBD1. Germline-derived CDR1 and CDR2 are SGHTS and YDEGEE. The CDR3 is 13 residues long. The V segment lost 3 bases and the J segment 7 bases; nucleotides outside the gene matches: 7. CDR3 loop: CASSWTGDGEQYF. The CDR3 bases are TGTGCCAGCAGCTGGACAGGAGATGGAGAGCAGTACTTC.

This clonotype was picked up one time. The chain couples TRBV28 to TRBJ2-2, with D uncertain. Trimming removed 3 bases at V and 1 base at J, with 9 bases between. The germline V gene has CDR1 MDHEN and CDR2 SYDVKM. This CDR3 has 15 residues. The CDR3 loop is CASSFLGGNTGELFF. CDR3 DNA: TGTGCCAGCAGTTTCTTAGGCGGGAACACCGGGGAGCTGTTTTTT.

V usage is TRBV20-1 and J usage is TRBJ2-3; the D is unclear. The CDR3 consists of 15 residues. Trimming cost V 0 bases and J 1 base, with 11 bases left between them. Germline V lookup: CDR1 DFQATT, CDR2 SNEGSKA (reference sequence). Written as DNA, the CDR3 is TGCAGTGCTAGAGATCTCAGGAAGGGCACAGATACGCAGTATTTT. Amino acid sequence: CSARDLRKGTDTQYF.

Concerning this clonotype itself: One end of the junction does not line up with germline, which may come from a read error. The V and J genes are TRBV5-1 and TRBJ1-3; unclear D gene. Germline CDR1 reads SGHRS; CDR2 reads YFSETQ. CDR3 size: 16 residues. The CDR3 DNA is TGCGCCAGCGGCTTGGGCCTTGTGGAAACTGGAAACACCATATATTTT. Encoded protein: CASGLGLVETGNTIYF.

The CDR3 loop is CASSLWGQGGSGANVLTF. In DNA, the CDR3 is TGCGCCAGCAGCTTGTGGGGACAAGGAGGCTCAGGGGCCAACGTCCTGACTTTC. The chain joins TRBV5-1 to TRBJ2-6; possibly TRBD1 for D (6 bases). The CDR3 consists of 18 residues. V was cut by 1 base and J by 4 bases, with 18 bases left in between. The germline CDR1 and CDR2 sequences are SGHRS and YFSETQ.

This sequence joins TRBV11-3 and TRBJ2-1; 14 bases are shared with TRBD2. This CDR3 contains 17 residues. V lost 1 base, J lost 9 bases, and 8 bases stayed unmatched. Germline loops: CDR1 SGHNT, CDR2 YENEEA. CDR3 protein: CASSLASGTSGRVEQFF. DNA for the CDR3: TGTGCCAGCAGCTTAGCCTCCGGGACTAGCGGGAGAGTTGAGCAGTTCTTC.

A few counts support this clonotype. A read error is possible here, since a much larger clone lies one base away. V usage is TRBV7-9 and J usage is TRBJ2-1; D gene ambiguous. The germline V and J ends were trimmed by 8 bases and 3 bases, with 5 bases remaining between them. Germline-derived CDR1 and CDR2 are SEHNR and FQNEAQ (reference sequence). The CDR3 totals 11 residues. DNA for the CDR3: TGTGCCAGCTGCCGCTACAATGAGCAGTTCTTC. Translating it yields CASCRYNEQFF.

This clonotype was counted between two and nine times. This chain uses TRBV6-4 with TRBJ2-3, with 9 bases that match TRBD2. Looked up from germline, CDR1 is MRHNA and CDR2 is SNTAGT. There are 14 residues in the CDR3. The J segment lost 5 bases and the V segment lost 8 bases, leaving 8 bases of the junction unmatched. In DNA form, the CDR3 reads TGTGCCAGCTCGCGGGGGGGCCCAGTAGATACGCAGTATTTT. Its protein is CASSRGGPVDTQYF.

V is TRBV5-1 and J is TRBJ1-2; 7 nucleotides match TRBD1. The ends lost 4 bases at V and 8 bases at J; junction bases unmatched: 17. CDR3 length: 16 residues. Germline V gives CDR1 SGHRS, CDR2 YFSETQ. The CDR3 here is CASSILQGQSYEGYTF. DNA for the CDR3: TGCGCCAGCAGCATACTACAGGGACAGTCCTATGAGGGCTACACCTTC.

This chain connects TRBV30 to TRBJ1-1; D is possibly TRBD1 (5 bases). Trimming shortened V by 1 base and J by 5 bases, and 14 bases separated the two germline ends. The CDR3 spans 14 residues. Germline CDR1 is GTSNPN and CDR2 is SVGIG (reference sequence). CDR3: CAWSGNRKGTEAFF. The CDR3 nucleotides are TGTGCCTGGAGTGGAAATCGAAAGGGGACTGAAGCTTTCTTT.

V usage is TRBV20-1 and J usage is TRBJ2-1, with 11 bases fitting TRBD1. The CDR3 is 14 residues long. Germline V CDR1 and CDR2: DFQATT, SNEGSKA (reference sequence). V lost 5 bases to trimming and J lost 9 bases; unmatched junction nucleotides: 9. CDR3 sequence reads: CSAPPRDRGSEQFF. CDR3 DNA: TGCAGTGCTCCACCCAGGGACAGGGGGAGTGAGCAGTTCTTC.

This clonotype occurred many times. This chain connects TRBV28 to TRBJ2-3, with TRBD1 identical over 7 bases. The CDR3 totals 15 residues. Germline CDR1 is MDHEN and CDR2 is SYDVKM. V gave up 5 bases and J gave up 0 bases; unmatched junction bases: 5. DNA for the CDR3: TGTGCCAGCAGTCTGGGACAGATAAGCACAGATACGCAGTATTTT. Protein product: CASSLGQISTDTQYF.

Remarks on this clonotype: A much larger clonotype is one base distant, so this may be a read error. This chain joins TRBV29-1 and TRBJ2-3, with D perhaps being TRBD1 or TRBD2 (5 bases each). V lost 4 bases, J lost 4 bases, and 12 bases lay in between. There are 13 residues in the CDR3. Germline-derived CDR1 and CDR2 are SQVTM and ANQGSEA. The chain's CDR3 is CSVARDHADTQYF. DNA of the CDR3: TGCAGCGTTGCCAGGGACCACGCAGATACGCAGTATTTT.

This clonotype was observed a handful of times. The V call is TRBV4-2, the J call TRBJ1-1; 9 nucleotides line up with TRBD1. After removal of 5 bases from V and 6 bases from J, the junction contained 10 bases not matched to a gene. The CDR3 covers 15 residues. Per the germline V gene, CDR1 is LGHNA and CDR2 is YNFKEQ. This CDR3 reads CASSSGTGWGSEAFF. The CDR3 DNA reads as TGTGCCAGCAGCTCCGGGACAGGGTGGGGGTCTGAAGCTTTCTTT.

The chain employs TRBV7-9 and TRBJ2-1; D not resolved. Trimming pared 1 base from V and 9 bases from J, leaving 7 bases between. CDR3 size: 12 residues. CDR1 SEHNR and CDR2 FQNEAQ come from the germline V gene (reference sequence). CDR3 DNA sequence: TGTGCCAGCAGCTTAGGGCCGCTTGAGCAGTTCTTC. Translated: CASSLGPLEQFF.